The 2 T cell receptor beta chains reported below all come from one sample, sequenced in a study of blood T cell repertoires in COVID-19. Data came from immunoSEQ multiplex PCR; TCRdb stores just in-frame clones and leaves some out. The repertoire holds about 42,000 clones, roughly 92% seen once, with 8% to 10% in the top ten. The sequencing input was peripheral blood. The receptors were gathered from a man aged 45 to 65 with active COVID-19.

This sequence joins TRBV5-1 and TRBJ2-3; 12 positions agree with TRBD2. CDR1 is SGHRS and CDR2 is YFSETQ in the germline V gene. This CDR3 comprises 16 residues. The ends lost 2 bases at V and 5 bases at J; junction bases unmatched: 6. The DNA of the CDR3 is TGCGCCAGCAGCTTCGGGACTAGCGGGCTACAAGATACGCAGTATTTT. The encoded protein is CASSFGTSGLQDTQYF.

CDR3 protein: CATRAYEQYF. CDR3 in DNA: TGTGCTACCAGGGCATACGAGCAGTACTTC. The J gene is TRBJ2-7, the V gene TRBV28; TRBD1 might be the D (5 bases). The CDR3 contains 10 residues. Germline V gives CDR1 MDHEN, CDR2 SYDVKM.